The sequence of this T cell receptor (beta chain) was determined in a study of T cell responses to AZD1222 COVID-19 vaccine. Study information: Combined were second doses at about 4 or about 12 weeks. Findings of the study overall: Spike was spanned by vaccine-associated CD4 TCRs, with dominance at 160-218 and 743-854. Close to half of spike-specific TCRs reportedly recognize unmutated variant regions. Compared with day 0, the breadth and depth of the Spike-specific TCR repertoire rose significantly after two doses of AZD1222.

As regards this clone: Its target is not known.

The protocol was immunoSEQ multiplex PCR, while the TCRdb copy is restricted to in-frame clones and leaves out a portion. Here the sample spans tens of thousands of clones, about 90% being singletons. Sample: peripheral blood, taken on day 0 of AZD1222 vaccination. The clonotype originates from an adult in good health.

CDR3 nucleotides: TGTGCCAGCGGGGCCACTTCCGGGGGTGATGAAGCTTTCTTT. As protein: CASGATSGGDEAFF. The chain employs TRBV6-5 and TRBJ1-1; tentatively, D is TRBD1 (5 bases). CDR3 length: 14 residues. Germline values: CDR1 MNHEY, CDR2 SVGAGI. V lost 8 bases, J lost 7 bases, and 20 bases lay in between.